What follows is one T cell receptor (beta chain) and its context. The data stem from a study of cytomegalovirus exposure and HLA in healthy donors. Study-wide background: Early release data held tens of millions of unique TCRs from HLA-typed donors.

Per germline, CDR1 MDHEN and CDR2 SYDVKM. This CDR3 has 13 residues. V gave up 2 bases and J gave up 9 bases, with 11 bases separating them. Primers: 60 Vbeta forward and 13 Jbeta reverse. The protocol was immunoSEQ multiplex PCR, while the TCRdb copy is restricted to in-frame clones and leaves out a portion. Among about 120,000 clones listed, around 80% were seen once. The specimen was PBMCs. This clonotype was obtained from a man aged 25-40 years in good health and CMV-seronegative. V gene TRBV28 combines with J gene TRBJ2-4; perhaps TRBD2 as D (6 bases). CDR3 sequence reads: CASSLGGVGIQYF. CDR3 bases: TGTGCCAGCAGTTTAGGCGGGGTAGGCATTCAGTACTTC.